The 12 T cell receptor beta chains listed next were all sequenced from one sample in a study of chemoradiotherapy in HPV16-positive cancers. Sequenced by immunoSEQ multiplex PCR; TCRdb stores in-frame clones only, minus some. Among more than 1,000 clones listed, around 83% were seen once. The sequenced sample was tumor tissue, obtained from a patient who underwent chemoradiotherapy. The receptor source for this set is a human donor with HPV-associated anogenital cancer.

This clone was picked up a small number of times. The chain combines TRBV19 with TRBJ1-2; TRBD1 is a possible D gene (6 bases). V shed 0 bases and J shed 8 bases, with 16 bases lying between them. Germline-derived CDR1 and CDR2 are LNHDA and SQIVND (reference sequence). The CDR3 consists of 15 residues. CDR3 DNA: TGTGCCAGTAGTATAGACCGGACAGCCGCGCGGGGCTACACCTTC. This sequence encodes CASSIDRTAARGYTF.

This chain uses TRBV9 with TRBJ2-1, with TRBD2 matching over 12 bases. The CDR3 length is 18 residues. CDR1 is SGDLS and CDR2 is YYNGEE in the germline V gene. V shed 3 bases and J 0 bases; nucleotides not matched to a gene: 7. CDR3 loop: CASSGRTSGTRSYNEQFF. CDR3 DNA sequence: TGTGCCAGCAGCGGACGGACTAGCGGGACCCGCTCCTACAATGAGCAGTTCTTC.

V gene TRBV27 combines with J gene TRBJ2-7; 10 bases are a match to TRBD1. The CDR3 is 15 amino acids. V shed 7 bases and J 3 bases; nucleotides not matched to a gene: 9. Germline lookup yields CDR1 MNHEY and CDR2 SMNVEV (reference sequence). The CDR3 region has the DNA TGTGCCAGCACCTCCAGGTGGGACAGGGGCTACGAGCAGTACTTC. Protein: CASTSRWDRGYEQYF.

The chain employs TRBV11-2 and TRBJ2-7; perhaps TRBD2 as D (6 bases). Germline V lookup: CDR1 SGHAT, CDR2 FQNNGV. The V end was cut by 10 bases, the J end by 3 bases, with 13 bases between. This CDR3 spans 12 amino acids. CDR3 protein: CATEGPLYEQYF. DNA for the CDR3: TGTGCCACGGAGGGGCCCCTCTACGAGCAGTACTTC.

This chain connects TRBV5-1 to TRBJ1-6; D possibly corresponds to TRBD1 (5 bases). The CDR3 runs to 17 residues. Germline assignment: CDR1 SGHRS and CDR2 YFSETQ. V was cut by 0 bases and J by 0 bases, with 10 bases left in between. The CDR3 DNA reads as TGCGCCAGCAGCTTGGGTGGGGGAAGCTCCTATAATTCACCCCTCCACTTT. Its translation is CASSLGGGSSYNSPLHF.

CDR3 loop: CASKLQGAYEQYF. For the CDR3, the DNA is TGTGCCAGCAAGTTGCAGGGGGCGTACGAGCAGTACTTC. The chain combines TRBV28 with TRBJ2-7; 8 bases are shared with TRBD1. The V and J ends lost 7 bases and 4 bases, in that order; junction bases with no gene match: 6. The CDR3 spans 13 residues. Per germline, CDR1 MDHEN and CDR2 SYDVKM.

This chain connects TRBV10-3 to TRBJ1-1; D possibly corresponds to TRBD1 (5 bases). There are 14 residues in the CDR3. The germline V gene encodes CDR1 ENHRY and CDR2 SYGVKD. Trimming stripped 7 bases from V and 4 bases from J, with 16 bases between. CDR3 sequence (DNA): TGTGCCATCACCGAAAGGGGAGGAGGCACTGAAGCTTTCTTT. Translating gives CAITERGGGTEAFF.

V gene TRBV6-4 combines with J gene TRBJ2-1; 9 positions agree with TRBD2. With V trimmed by 0 bases and J by 7 bases, 4 bases remained unmatched. This CDR3 comprises 15 residues. Per the germline V gene, CDR1 is MRHNA and CDR2 is SNTAGT. This chain's CDR3 is CASSDSSGGGNEQFF. DNA of the CDR3: TGTGCCAGCAGTGACTCTAGCGGGGGAGGTAATGAGCAGTTCTTC.

J is TRBJ1-2 and V is TRBV7-2; unclear D gene. Germline V lookup: CDR1 SGHTA, CDR2 FQGNSA. The CDR3 length is 15 residues. With 1 base removed from V and 7 bases from J, the gap between germline ends came to 16 bases. The CDR3 nucleotides read TGTGCCAGCAGCTTAGGTGACGCCGCCGTCGGTGGCTACACCTTC. It specifies CASSLGDAAVGGYTF.

The chain joins TRBV30 to TRBJ2-7; D is undetermined. With 0 bases removed from V and 0 bases from J, the gap between germline ends came to 9 bases. The CDR3 spans 14 residues. Germline-derived CDR1 and CDR2 are GTSNPN and SVGIG (reference sequence). CDR3 protein: CAWSVSRISYEQYF. In DNA, the CDR3 is TGTGCCTGGAGTGTGAGTAGGATCTCCTACGAGCAGTACTTC.

V gene TRBV7-8 combines with J gene TRBJ1-5; a possible D gene is TRBD1 (5 bases). The CDR3 loop spans 13 amino acids. The V gene lost 5 bases and the J gene lost 4 bases, with 9 bases spanning the gap. Germline V lookup: CDR1 SGHVS, CDR2 FQNEAQ. The chain's CDR3 is CASSRGTNQPQHF. DNA of the CDR3: TGTGCCAGCAGCAGAGGGACTAATCAGCCCCAGCATTTT.

The chain couples TRBV5-1 to TRBJ2-5, with D perhaps matching TRBD2 (6 bases). The V end was cut by 0 bases, the J end by 5 bases, with 14 bases between. Germline V gene data show CDR1 as SGHRS and CDR2 as YFSETQ. This CDR3 is 15 amino acids long. CDR3 nucleotides: TGCGCCAGCAGCTTGGGGGACTTACATAGCGAGACCCAGTACTTC. This sequence encodes CASSLGDLHSETQYF.